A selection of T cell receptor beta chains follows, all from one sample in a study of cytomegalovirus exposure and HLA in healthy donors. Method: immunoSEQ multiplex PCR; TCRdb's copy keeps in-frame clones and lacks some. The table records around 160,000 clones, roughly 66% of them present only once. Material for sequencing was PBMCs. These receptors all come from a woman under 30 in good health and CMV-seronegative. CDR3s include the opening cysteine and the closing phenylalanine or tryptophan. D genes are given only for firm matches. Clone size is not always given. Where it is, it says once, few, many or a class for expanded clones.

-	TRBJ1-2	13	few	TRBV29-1	CSVRQSIGYGYTF	TGCAGCGTTAGACAGAGCATTGGTTATGGCTACACCTTC
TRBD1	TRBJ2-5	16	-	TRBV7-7	CASSLRDRGLWETQYF	TGTGCTAGCAGCTTAAGGGACAGGGGACTTTGGGAGACCCAGTACTTC
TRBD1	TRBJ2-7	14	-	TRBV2	CASSEGTGSYEQYF	TGTGCCAGCAGTGAGGGGACAGGGAGCTACGAGCAGTACTTC
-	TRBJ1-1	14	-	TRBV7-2	CASSLHRRNTEAFF	TGTGCCAGCAGCTTACACAGGAGGAACACTGAAGCTTTCTTT
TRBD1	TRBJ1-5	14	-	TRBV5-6	CASSLGQANQPQHF	TGTGCCAGCAGCCTAGGACAGGCGAATCAGCCCCAGCATTTT
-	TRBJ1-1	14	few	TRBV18	CASSPNPRSTEAFF	TGTGCCAGCTCACCAAATCCGAGAAGCACTGAAGCTTTCTTT
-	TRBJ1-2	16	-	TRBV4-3	CASSQDLATGLYGYTF	TGCGCCAGCAGCCAAGATTTGGCGACAGGCCTCTATGGCTACACCTTC
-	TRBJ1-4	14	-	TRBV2	CASSEGQTNEKLFF	TGTGCCAGCAGTGAAGGGCAGACTAATGAAAAACTGTTTTTT
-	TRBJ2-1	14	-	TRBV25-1	CASTRDISYNEQFF	TGTGCCAGCACCCGGGACATTTCCTACAATGAGCAGTTCTTC
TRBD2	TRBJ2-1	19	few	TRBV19	CASTPGTASGRSSYNEQFF	TGTGCCAGTACCCCGGGAACTGCTAGCGGGAGAAGTTCCTACAATGAGCAGTTCTTC
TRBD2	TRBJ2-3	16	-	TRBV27	CASSTGLAGDRYTQYF	TGTGCCAGCAGTACCGGACTAGCGGGGGACCGGTATACGCAGTATTTT
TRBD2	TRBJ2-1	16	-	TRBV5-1	CASSSLSGGAHNEQFF	TGCGCCAGCAGCTCCTTAAGCGGGGGGGCCCACAATGAGCAGTTCTTC
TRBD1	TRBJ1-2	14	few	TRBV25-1	CASTETGGIPGYTF	TGTGCCAGCACTGAGACAGGGGGGATTCCTGGCTACACCTTC
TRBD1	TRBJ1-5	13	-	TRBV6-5	CASSGTGSQPQHF	TGTGCCAGCAGCGGGACAGGGAGTCAGCCCCAGCATTTT
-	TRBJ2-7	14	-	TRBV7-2	CASSLPGSSYEQYF	TGTGCCAGCAGCTTACCGGGAAGCTCCTACGAGCAGTACTTC
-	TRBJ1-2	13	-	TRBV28	CASITRHRAGYTF	TGTGCCAGCATCACCCGCCACAGGGCTGGCTACACCTTC
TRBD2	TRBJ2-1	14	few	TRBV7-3	CASSSGLADNEQFF	TGTGCCAGCAGCTCGGGACTAGCTGACAATGAGCAGTTCTTC
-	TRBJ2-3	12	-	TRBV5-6	CASSLGEDTQYF	TGTGCCAGCAGCTTAGGGGAAGATACGCAGTATTTT
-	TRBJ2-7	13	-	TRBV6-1	CASSADSLGEQYF	TGTGCCAGCAGTGCGGACTCCCTCGGCGAGCAGTACTTC
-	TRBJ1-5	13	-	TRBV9	CASSDRIDQPQHF	TGTGCCAGCAGCGACAGGATTGATCAGCCCCAGCATTTT
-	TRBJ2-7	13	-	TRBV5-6	CASSLQITYEQYF	TGTGCCAGCAGCTTGCAGATAACGTACGAGCAGTACTTC
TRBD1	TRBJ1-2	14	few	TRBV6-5	CASSYSRGPGGYTF	TGTGCCAGCAGTTACTCGAGGGGGCCCGGTGGCTACACCTTC
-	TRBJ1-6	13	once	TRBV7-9	CASRPGQQSPLHF	TGTGCCAGCAGGCCTGGACAGCAATCACCCCTCCACTTT
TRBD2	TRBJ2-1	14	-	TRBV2	CATSGGASYNEQFF	TGTGCCACGAGCGGGGGGGCTAGTTACAATGAGCAGTTCTTC
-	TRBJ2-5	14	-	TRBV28	CASIKGGAQETQYF	TGTGCCAGCATCAAGGGCGGGGCACAAGAGACCCAGTACTTC
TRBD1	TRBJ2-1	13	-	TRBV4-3	CASSHFRGNEQFF	TGCGCCAGCAGCCATTTCAGGGGGAATGAGCAGTTCTTC
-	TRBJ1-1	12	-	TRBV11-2	CASSSVRSGAFF	TGTGCCAGCAGCTCGGTCCGCTCGGGAGCTTTCTTT